This T cell receptor (beta chain) was documented in a study of blood T cell repertoires in COVID-19 (dated by TCRdb to the early 2020s). Concerning the study at large: Samples from collaborators originated in the United States, Italy and Spain and spanned both the acute and convalescent phases of COVID-19. The prospective study material was composed of cDNA or gDNA derived from T cells, B-cell-depleted T cells, or PBMCs. Subjects who had been exposed to COVID-19, were actively infected with it, or had recovered from it provided the deeply sampled blood TCRbeta repertoires that made up the dataset. The repertoires were made available in a free public database intended to serve as a resource for research on the immune response to SARS-CoV-2. Samples came from the ongoing ImmuneRACE study (first 160 participants) plus 1,254 subjects from 6 global collaborators. Nearly every sample came with metadata listing a de-identified subject ID, COVID-19 status, age in years and sex. Where available, HLA class I and class II types were taken from metadata supplied by the sample provider and were not determined by assay-based typing.

A word on this clone: Its specific antigen is unknown. One base away there is no much larger clone; base qualities are not given.

Based on the germline V gene, the CDR1 and CDR2 sequences are SQVTM and ANQGSEA. Germline trimming amounts to 4 bases on V and 4 bases on J, with 13 as the count of junction bases outside the gene matches. The cysteine opens and the phenylalanine closes a CDR3 of 16 amino acids. Solely the CDR3 DNA is kept, with 48 bases framed from the first base. The immunoSEQ Assay, a bias-controlled multiplex PCR, was used to amplify TCRbeta CDR3 regions from genomic DNA. As for the original processing: The number of nucleated cells in each sample was estimated by amplification of reference gene primers within the assay. Sequence reads were collapsed and filtered to measure the absolute abundance of every unique TCRbeta CDR3 rearrangement. For each sample, productive Simpson clonality was calculated as the square root of Simpson's diversity index across productive rearrangements. TCRdb obtained this table from immuneACCESS and retained in-frame rearrangements with V and J assigned. These tables miss some clones; where compared with another copy, unresolved V genes account for less than half of the shortfall, and the remainder is unexplained. D and trimming come from the DNA, and the V and J calls and clone size come from that table. The sample table contains 200,000 to 250,000 clones; only one count was recorded for 75% to 85% of them. The biggest ten clones account for 9.5% to 10% of the sample.

Results and caveats for the whole study, not just this receptor: The amount of clinical and demographic metadata varied by source and participant and was provided uncurated.

Each collaborating institution followed its own protocols to collect whole blood in K2EDTA tubes. Collaborator samples were shipped for TCRbeta analysis as frozen whole blood, isolated PBMCs, or DNA extracted from either sample type. The rearranged chain carries TRBV29-1 and TRBJ2-1; TRBD2 lines up with 7 middle nucleotides. The sample comprised peripheral blood. The sequence derives from a man between 45 and 60 years old with active or convalescent COVID-19. The DNA reads TGCAGCGTTGGAGGAGGGCTAGCGGATATATACAATGAGCAGTTCTTC. Its amino acids are CSVGGGLADIYNEQFF.